This TCR beta chain was identified during a study of blood T cell repertoires in COVID-19. The wider study: Samples representing acute and convalescent COVID-19 were sourced from the United States, Italy and Spain. T cells, B-cell-depleted T cells, or PBMCs provided the cDNA or gDNA that served as material.

V lost 6 bases and J lost 4; bases outside the gene matches: 5. The CDR3 runs 14 residues. Germline V gives CDR1 MNHEY, CDR2 SMNVEV (reference sequence). Per the authors' pipeline: Amplified reference gene primers provided the basis for estimating nucleated cell counts. The method was immunoSEQ multiplex PCR; TCRdb's version includes in-frame clones alone and lacks a portion of them. V, J and clone size are taken as reported in that table, and D and trimming were inferred from the DNA itself. The sample has 200,000 to 250,000 clones; 80% are singletons. Material: peripheral blood. The rearrangement joins TRBV27 to TRBJ1-1, with 10 bases lining up with TRBD1. The receptor was derived from a woman aged 70-85 years with acute or convalescent COVID-19. In nucleotides, the CDR3 is TGTGCCAGCAGCTGGGACAGGGGTTTCACTGAAGCTTTCTTT. This gives the protein CASSWDRGFTEAFF.